This TCR beta chain is drawn from a study of T cell responses to AZD1222 COVID-19 vaccine. Study-wide background: Second doses at about 4 or about 12 weeks were pooled.

Study-level findings and limits: Unmutated variant regions are reportedly targeted by nearly half of spike-specific TCRs.

TCRdb's table, derived via immunoSEQ multiplex PCR, lists solely in-frame clones and lacks some. The table includes 95,000 to 100,000 clones, 75% to 95% detected once. In the case of this clone: Its target is unknown.

Germline V gives CDR1 SGHRS, CDR2 YFSETQ. The V end was cut by 1 base, the J end by 3 bases, with 8 bases between. The CDR3 extends over 13 amino acids. The clonotype comes from an adult in good health. This sample comprised peripheral blood, obtained on day 0 of AZD1222 vaccination. V and J are TRBV5-1 and TRBJ2-7; no firm D call. The CDR3 DNA follows: TGCGCCAGCAGCTTGTTGGCCAGCTACGAGCAGTACTTC. This encodes CASSLLASYEQYF.